The clone carrying this TCR beta chain was seen many times. Its target is not known. TCR beta CDR3 region amplification was performed from RNA transcripts. The HTBI primer set served for first-round RT-PCR of the TCR CDR3. TCRdb independently ran MiXCR on the multiplex PCR reads; one entry per CDR3 protein. In the table there are roughly 280,000 distinct CDR3 sequences, 22% of which are singletons. These data come from a study of T cells in Graves' hyperthyroidism and ophthalmopathy. General study points: Most thyroid clonotypes expanded above 0.001 appeared in blood too. The model anticipated ophthalmopathy a median about 7.1 months pre-onset.

V gave up 3 bases and J gave up 2 bases, with 8 bases separating them. Germline V gives CDR1 SGHNT, CDR2 YENEEA. CDR3 size: 14 residues. Sequencing was done on a sample of blood. The V and J genes are TRBV11-3 and TRBJ2-1; D gene uncertain. The TCR was taken from a man aged 30 to 45 with Graves' ophthalmopathy. Here the CDR3 reads CASSFGPAYNEQFF. DNA of the CDR3: TGTGCCAGCAGCTTCGGACCGGCCTACAATGAGCAGTTCTTC.